What follows are 11 T cell receptor beta chains derived from one specimen sequenced in a study of blood T cell repertoires in COVID-19. Libraries were prepared by immunoSEQ multiplex PCR; TCRdb keeps only in-frame clonotypes and omits some of them. The top ten hold 1.5% to 1.7% of the sample, which has around 140,000 clones, 80% to 90% seen once. Sequencing input: peripheral blood. The receptors derive from a woman aged 60-75 years with acute or convalescent COVID-19.

This clone came up once. The CDR3 region has the DNA TGTGCCACCAGTGATGGGACTTTTTACCCCGGGGGCACTGAAGCTTTCTTT. Its protein product is CATSDGTFYPGGTEAFF. The chain couples TRBV24-1 to TRBJ1-1; the D gene is possibly TRBD1 (5 bases). In germline, CDR1 is KGHDR, CDR2 SFDVKD. The CDR3 runs 17 residues. The V and J ends lost 3 bases and 4 bases respectively, with 20 bases between them.

The chain has TRBV9 and TRBJ1-1; D gene ambiguous. The V end was cut by 4 bases, the J end by 1 base, with 8 bases between. The CDR3 sequence is 13 residues long. Germline V gene data show CDR1 as SGDLS and CDR2 as YYNGEE. CDR3 protein: CASSRTGNTEAFF. Written as DNA, the CDR3 is TGTGCCAGCAGCCGAACGGGGAACACTGAAGCTTTCTTT.

Remarks on this clone: The junction and the germline gene differ at one end; a read error may be behind it. This chain uses TRBV7-7 with TRBJ2-5; 7 nucleotides agree with TRBD1. CDR3 length: 12 amino acids. Germline-derived CDR1 and CDR2 are SSHAT and FNYEAQ (reference sequence). The CDR3 is CASSRTGETQYF. DNA of the CDR3: TGTGCTAGCAGCCGGACAGGAGAGACCCAGTACTTC.

The rearrangement uses TRBV6-2 or TRBV6-3 and TRBJ2-5; 7 nucleotides agree with TRBD2. Germline V gene sequence: CDR1 MNHEY, CDR2 SVGEGT. This CDR3 has 15 amino acids. Trimming took 5 bases from V and 2 from J; bases not matched to a gene: 8. The CDR3 loop reads CASSPQRGSQETQYF. The CDR3 DNA reads TGTGCCAGCAGTCCACAGCGGGGCAGTCAAGAGACCCAGTACTTC.

V and J are TRBV6-6 and TRBJ2-7; 11 bases are shared with TRBD2. Trimming took 2 bases from V and 4 from J; bases not matched to a gene: 4. The CDR3 spans 15 residues. Germline V gene data show CDR1 as MNHNY and CDR2 as SVGAGI (reference sequence). In DNA, the CDR3 is TGTGCCAGCAGTTACGGGACTAGCGGTTGGTACGAGCAGTACTTC. It encodes CASSYGTSGWYEQYF.

The J gene is TRBJ1-5, the V gene TRBV19, with TRBD1 identical over 9 bases. J gave up 4 bases and V 2 bases, and 6 bases lay outside the gene matches. CDR1 and CDR2 (germline): LNHDA, SQIVND (reference sequence). The CDR3 totals 16 residues. CDR3 residues: CASSIFSTGGNQPQHF. Written as DNA, the CDR3 is TGTGCCAGTAGTATATTTTCGACAGGGGGGAATCAGCCCCAGCATTTT.

This chain uses TRBV2 with TRBJ2-1; 9 positions match TRBD1. This CDR3 has 15 amino acids. The V and J ends lost 4 bases and 3 bases, in that order; junction bases with no gene match: 4. Germline values: CDR1 SNHLY, CDR2 FYNNEI. CDR3 DNA sequence: TGTGCCAGCAGTGTGGACAGGGGTAGCTACAATGAGCAGTTCTTC. It is translated as CASSVDRGSYNEQFF. Using reference TRBV2 and TRBJ2-1 for the parts outside the CDR3, the full variable domain is EPEVTQTPSHQVTQMGQEVILRCVPISNHLYFYWYRQILGQKVEFLVSFYNNEISEKSEIFDDQFSVERPDGSNFTLKIRSTKLEDSAMYFCASSVDRGSYNEQFFGPGTRLTVL.

The rearrangement joins TRBV5-4 to TRBJ2-2; D remains unclear. Per the germline V gene, CDR1 is SGHNT and CDR2 is YYREEE (reference sequence). CDR3 length: 16 residues. V dropped 1 base and J dropped 0 bases, with 10 bases sitting between them. The CDR3 sequence is CASSLSLGANTGELFF. The CDR3 nucleotides read TGTGCCAGCAGCTTGTCTCTCGGAGCGAACACCGGGGAGCTGTTTTTT.

This sequence joins TRBV7-2 and TRBJ1-2; no firm D call. Germline CDR1 SGHTA, CDR2 FQGNSA. This CDR3 is 13 amino acids long. Trimming cost V 4 bases and J 4 bases, with 10 bases left between them. CDR3: CASSSGARYGYTF. The CDR3 DNA reads as TGTGCCAGCAGCTCGGGAGCTCGCTATGGCTACACCTTC.

This chain uses TRBV7-2 with TRBJ1-1; 7 nucleotides agree with TRBD1. The CDR3 has 17 amino acids. Trimming took 1 base from V and 4 from J; bases not matched to a gene: 12. The germline gives CDR1 SGHTA, CDR2 FQGNSA. CDR3 bases: TGTGCCAGCAGCTTAGTGCTGGAGGGGGCGCTGGTCACTGAAGCTTTCTTT. Its translation: CASSLVLEGALVTEAFF.

The table lists this clone with a count of one. V and J are TRBV4-2 and TRBJ2-7; D remains ambiguous. Germline lookup yields CDR1 LGHNA and CDR2 YNFKEQ. V was cut by 0 bases and J by 0 bases, with 9 bases left in between. The CDR3 runs 15 residues. The CDR3 protein is CASSQDQAPSYEQYF. The CDR3 nucleotides read TGTGCCAGCAGCCAAGATCAGGCACCCTCCTACGAGCAGTACTTC.